The clone carrying this TCR beta chain has a single count. The antigen remains unidentified. These data come from a study of cytomegalovirus exposure and HLA in healthy donors. Points from the study as a whole: Testing in vitro showed three CMV-associated chains specific for CMV antigens. Previously analyzed data showed that most TCR beta V segments were productive at a frequency of about 87% or about 30%. As immune exposure information, only CMV serostatus was available. Most TCR sequences were seen very rarely across donors, but some public TCRs occurred in many.

The CDR3 has 17 amino acids. The germline V and J ends were trimmed by 2 bases and 2 bases, with 18 bases remaining between them. Germline CDR1 SGHAT, CDR2 FQNNGV. The PCR contained 60 Vbeta and 13 Jbeta primers. The protocol was immunoSEQ multiplex PCR, while the TCRdb copy is restricted to in-frame clones and leaves out a portion. The sample holds roughly 190,000 clones, approximately 83% seen once. V and J are TRBV11-2 and TRBJ1-1; D remains unclear. The sample consisted of PBMCs. The source is a woman aged 45 to 65 in good health and CMV-seropositive. The CDR3 nucleotides read TGTGCCAGCAGCTTATCCTCCAGAGCAGGCGCTAACACTGAAGCTTTCTTT. This gives the protein CASSLSSRAGANTEAFF.